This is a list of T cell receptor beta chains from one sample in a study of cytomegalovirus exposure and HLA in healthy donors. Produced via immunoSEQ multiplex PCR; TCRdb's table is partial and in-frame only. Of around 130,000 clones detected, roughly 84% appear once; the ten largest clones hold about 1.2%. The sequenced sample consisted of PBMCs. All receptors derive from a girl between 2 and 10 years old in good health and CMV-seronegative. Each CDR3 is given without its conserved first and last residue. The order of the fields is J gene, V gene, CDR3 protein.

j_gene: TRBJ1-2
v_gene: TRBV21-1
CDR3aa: ASSTRTMNYGYT

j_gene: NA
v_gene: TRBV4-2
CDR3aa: ASSQDGGQGGSEQY

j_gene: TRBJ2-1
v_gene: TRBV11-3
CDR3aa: ASSFGLGVNEQF

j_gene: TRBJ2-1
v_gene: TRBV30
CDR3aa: AWSPGGAGKF

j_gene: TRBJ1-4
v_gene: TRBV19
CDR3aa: ASGKFGDGEKLF

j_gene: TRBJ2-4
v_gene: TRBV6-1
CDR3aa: ASSEFLAGGRKGNIQY

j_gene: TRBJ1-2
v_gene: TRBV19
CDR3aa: ASSGQGYGYT

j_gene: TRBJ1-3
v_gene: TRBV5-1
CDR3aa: ASSLWAASSGNTIY

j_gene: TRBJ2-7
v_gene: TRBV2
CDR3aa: ASRATSGSPHEQY

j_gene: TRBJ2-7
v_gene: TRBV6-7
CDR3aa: ASSQQGTSYEQY

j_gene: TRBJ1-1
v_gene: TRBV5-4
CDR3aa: ASSFLGGWGNTEAF

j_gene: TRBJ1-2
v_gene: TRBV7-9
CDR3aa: ASSARGGQGVNYGYT

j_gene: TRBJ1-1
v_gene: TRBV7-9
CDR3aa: ASSWDTSAEAF

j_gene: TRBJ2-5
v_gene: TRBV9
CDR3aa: ASSVGGQKTQY

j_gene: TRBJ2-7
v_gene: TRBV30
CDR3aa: ARSVTSEQY

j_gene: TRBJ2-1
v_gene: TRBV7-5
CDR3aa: VRSLFASGDDSYNEQF

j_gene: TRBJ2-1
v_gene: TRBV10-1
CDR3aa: ASSGGLVPEQF

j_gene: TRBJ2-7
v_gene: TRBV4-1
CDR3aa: ASSQDDRGNYEQY

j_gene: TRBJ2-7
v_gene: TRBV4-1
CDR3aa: ASSHDRDSNREQY

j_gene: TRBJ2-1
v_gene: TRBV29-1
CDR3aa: SVVPQGILNEQF

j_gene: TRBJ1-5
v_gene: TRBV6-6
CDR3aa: ASTSGLNQPQH

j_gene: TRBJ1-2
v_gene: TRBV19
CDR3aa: ASSGAGQGNYGYT

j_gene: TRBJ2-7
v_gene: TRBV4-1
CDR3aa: ASSRGQGAIYEQY

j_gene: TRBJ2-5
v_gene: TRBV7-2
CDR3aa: ASSLIRGAAQETQY

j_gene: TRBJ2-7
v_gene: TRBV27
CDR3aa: ASSFSGRYEQY

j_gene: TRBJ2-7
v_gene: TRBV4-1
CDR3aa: ASSQDWSRGYEQY

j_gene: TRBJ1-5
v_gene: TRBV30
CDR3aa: AWSKGTGGNQPQH

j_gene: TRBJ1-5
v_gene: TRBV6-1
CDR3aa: ASSGGTYSNQPQH

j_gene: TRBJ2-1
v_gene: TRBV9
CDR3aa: ASSVGGGRGYNEQF

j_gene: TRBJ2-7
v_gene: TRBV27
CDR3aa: ASSFHPSNEAGGLIGGYEQY

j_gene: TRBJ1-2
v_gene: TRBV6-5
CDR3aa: ASSDRDTNYGYT

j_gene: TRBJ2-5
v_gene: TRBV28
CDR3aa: ASSLNRVRETQY

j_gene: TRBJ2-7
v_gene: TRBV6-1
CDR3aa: ASRKTQGAHWEQY

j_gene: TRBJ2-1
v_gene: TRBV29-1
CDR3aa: SVGLPRDHNEQF

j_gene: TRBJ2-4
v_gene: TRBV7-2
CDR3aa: ASSLVAAGEDIQY

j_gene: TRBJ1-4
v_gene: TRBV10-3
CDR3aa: AISELWTGGNEKLF

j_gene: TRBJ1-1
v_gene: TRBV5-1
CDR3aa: ASSFLGAMNTEAF

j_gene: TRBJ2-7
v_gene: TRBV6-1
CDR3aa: ASSGRGAYEQY

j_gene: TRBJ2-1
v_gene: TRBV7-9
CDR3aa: ASSSPSGKGYNEQF

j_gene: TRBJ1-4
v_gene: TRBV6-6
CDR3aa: ASSEDSGEKLF

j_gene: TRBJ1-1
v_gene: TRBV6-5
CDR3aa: ASSYGGTGNTEAF

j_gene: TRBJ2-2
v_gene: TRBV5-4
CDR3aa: ASSLGASGRYTGELF

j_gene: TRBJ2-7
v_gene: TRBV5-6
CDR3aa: ASSWLSGGIYEQY

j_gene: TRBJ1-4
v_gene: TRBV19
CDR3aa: ASRDRGIIATNEKLF

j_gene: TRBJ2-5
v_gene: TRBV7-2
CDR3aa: ASSLHEEYQETQY

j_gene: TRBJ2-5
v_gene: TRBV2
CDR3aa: ASTLFLNQETQY

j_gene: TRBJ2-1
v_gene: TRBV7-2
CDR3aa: ASSPLAGPYNEQF

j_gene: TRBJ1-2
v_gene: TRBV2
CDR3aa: ASSFGTGGGYT

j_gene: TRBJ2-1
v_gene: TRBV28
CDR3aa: ASSLATGFYNEQF

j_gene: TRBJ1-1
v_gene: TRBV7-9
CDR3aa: ASSLGNRAYTEAF

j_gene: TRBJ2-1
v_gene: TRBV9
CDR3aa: ASSVAGQGYNEQF

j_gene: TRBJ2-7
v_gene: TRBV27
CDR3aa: ASSAGVGYEQY

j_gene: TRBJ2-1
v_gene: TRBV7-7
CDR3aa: ASSLGENNEQF

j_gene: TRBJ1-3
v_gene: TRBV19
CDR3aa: ASRATGAGNTIY